Given below is one T cell receptor beta chain in context. This record comes from a study of cytomegalovirus exposure and HLA in healthy donors. It was with 60 Vbeta and 13 Jbeta primers that the PCR ran. Generated by immunoSEQ multiplex PCR, the TCRdb table keeps only in-frame clones and is missing some. Of more than 130,000 clones in the sample, around 77% were seen once. CDR1 and CDR2 (germline): SGHVS, FQNEAQ. The CDR3 loop spans 15 amino acids. Trimming left V 5 bases short and J 9 bases short, with 20 bases between. What was sequenced was PBMCs. This chain uses TRBV7-8 with TRBJ2-1; D ambiguous. This receptor was taken from a woman between 50 and 59 years old in good health and CMV-seronegative. The CDR3 DNA is TGTGCCAGCAGCCCCTACCGAGCCTCGTACGGTGAGCAGTTCTTC. Translated, it gives CASSPYRASYGEQFF.